This TCR beta chain appears in the sequencing data of a study of T cells in Graves' hyperthyroidism and ophthalmopathy. Amplification targeted TCR beta CDR3 regions from RNA transcripts. A first-round RT-PCR of the TCR CDR3 used the HTBI primer set. TCRdb re-derived calls from the multiplex PCR reads in MiXCR, one entry per CDR3 protein. In the table there are about 400,000 distinct CDR3 sequences, around 25% of which are singletons. This clonotype occurred a few times. Sequences were obtained from blood. This clonotype was sampled from a man aged 50-60 years with Graves' hyperthyroidism.

The CDR3 DNA reads TGTGCCAGCAGTTCCACCGACAGCCCCCAAGAGACCCAGTACTTC. Amino acid sequence: CASSSTDSPQETQYF. The rearrangement joins TRBV6-1 to TRBJ2-5; a weak D match, TRBD1 (5 bases). Trimming shortened V by 5 bases and J by 1 base, and 14 bases separated the two germline ends. CDR3 size: 15 residues. Looked up from germline, CDR1 is MNHNS and CDR2 is SASEGT.